The clone carrying this T cell receptor beta chain was observed a few times. Its specificity is unknown. It was with a sample-barcoded 5' primer and a J-beta primer mix that a second PCR of roughly 7 to 12 cycles was run. TCRdb used MiXCR to reprocess the 5' RACE reads, holding one entry per CDR3 protein. The table shows approximately 850,000 distinct CDR3 sequences, with around 45% occurring only once. This entry belongs to a study of blood T cells in healthy people across ages. Trimming removed 3 bases from V and 11 bases from J; junction bases left unmatched: 2. Germline values: CDR1 LGHDT, CDR2 YNNKEL (reference sequence). There are 13 residues in the CDR3. With each sample, at least 5.5 micrograms of total RNA were extracted. Whole-study findings and limits: With naive T cell percentage, TCR beta diversity showed a strong correlation. Roughly linear declines in TCR beta diversity per million T cells occurred with age.

This clonotype was obtained from a man in his 60s in good health. The chain employs TRBV3-1 and TRBJ2-5; 14 bases fit TRBD2. The specimen was blood. The CDR3 coding sequence is TGTGCCAGCAGCCAGGGACTAGCGGGGGAGCAGTACTTC. It is translated as CASSQGLAGEQYF.